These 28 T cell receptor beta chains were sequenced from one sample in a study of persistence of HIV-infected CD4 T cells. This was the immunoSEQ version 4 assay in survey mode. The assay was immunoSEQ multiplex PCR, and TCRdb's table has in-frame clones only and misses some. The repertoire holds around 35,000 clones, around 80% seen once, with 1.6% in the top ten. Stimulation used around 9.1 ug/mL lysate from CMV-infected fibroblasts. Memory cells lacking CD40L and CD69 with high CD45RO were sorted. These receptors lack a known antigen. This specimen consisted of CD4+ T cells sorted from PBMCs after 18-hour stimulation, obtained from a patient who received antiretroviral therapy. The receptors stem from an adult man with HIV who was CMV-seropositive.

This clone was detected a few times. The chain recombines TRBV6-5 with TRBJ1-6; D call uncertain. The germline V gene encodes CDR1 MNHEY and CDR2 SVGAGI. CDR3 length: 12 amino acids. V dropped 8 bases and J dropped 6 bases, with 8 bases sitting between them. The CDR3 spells CASSSSNSPLHF. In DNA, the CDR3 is TGTGCCAGCTCGTCTTCTAATTCACCCCTCCACTTT.

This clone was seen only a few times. CDR3 region: CASSSTPGPNTGELFF. DNA of the CDR3: TGTGCCAGCAGTTCTACCCCAGGTCCGAACACCGGGGAGCTGTTTTTT. The rearrangement joins TRBV28 to TRBJ2-2; D remains ambiguous. V gave up 4 bases and J gave up 0 bases, with 12 bases separating them. This CDR3 is built from 16 residues. Germline V gene sequence: CDR1 MDHEN, CDR2 SYDVKM.

The CDR3 nucleotides read TGTGCCAGCAGTTACCGACGGGACTCCGGTCTACTGTTTTTT. Translating it yields CASSYRRDSGLLFF. The chain has TRBV6-5 and TRBJ1-4, with a tentative D call TRBD1 (5 bases). The CDR3 has 14 residues. V lost 2 bases and J lost 13, with 17 bases in between. Germline V gene lookup returns CDR1 MNHEY and CDR2 SVGAGI.

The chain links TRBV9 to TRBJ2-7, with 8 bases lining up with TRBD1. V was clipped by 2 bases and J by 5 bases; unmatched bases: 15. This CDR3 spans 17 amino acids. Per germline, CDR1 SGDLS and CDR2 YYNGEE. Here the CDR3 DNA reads TGTGCCAGCAGCGTGGGGGACAGGAGCCCCCTGAGGAACGAGCAGTACTTC. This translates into CASSVGDRSPLRNEQYF.

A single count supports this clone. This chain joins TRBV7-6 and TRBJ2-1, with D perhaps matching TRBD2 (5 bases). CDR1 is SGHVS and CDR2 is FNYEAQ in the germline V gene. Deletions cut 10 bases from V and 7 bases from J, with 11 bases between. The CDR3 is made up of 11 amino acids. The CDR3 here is CATKTGNEQFF. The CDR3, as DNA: TGTGCCACCAAGACGGGAAATGAGCAGTTCTTC.

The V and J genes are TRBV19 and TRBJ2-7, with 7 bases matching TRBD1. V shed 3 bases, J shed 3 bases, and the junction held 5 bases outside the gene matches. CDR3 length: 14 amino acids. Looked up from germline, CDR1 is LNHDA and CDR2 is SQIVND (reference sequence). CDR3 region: CASSIRQGLYEQYF. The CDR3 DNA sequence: TGTGCCAGTAGTATCCGACAGGGCCTCTACGAGCAGTACTTC.

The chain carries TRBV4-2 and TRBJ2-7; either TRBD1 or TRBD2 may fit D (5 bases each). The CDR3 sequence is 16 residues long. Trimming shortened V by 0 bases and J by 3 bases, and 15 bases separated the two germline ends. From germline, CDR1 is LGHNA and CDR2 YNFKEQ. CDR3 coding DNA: TGTGCCAGCAGCCAAGAAGGTGGAACAGGACTCTACGAGCAGTACTTC. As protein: CASSQEGGTGLYEQYF.

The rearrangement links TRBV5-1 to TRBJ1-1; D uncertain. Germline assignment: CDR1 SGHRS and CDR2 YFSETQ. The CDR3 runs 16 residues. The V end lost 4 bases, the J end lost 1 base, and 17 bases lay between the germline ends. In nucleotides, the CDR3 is TGCGCCAGCAGCCCCATTGTCGGCCCTCCGAACACTGAAGCTTTCTTT. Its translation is CASSPIVGPPNTEAFF.

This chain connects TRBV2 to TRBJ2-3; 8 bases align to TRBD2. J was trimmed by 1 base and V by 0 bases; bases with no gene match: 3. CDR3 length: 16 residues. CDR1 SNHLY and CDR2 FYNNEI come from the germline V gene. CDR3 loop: CASSEALGGGTDTQYF. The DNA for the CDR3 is TGTGCCAGCAGTGAAGCGCTCGGGGGGGGCACAGATACGCAGTATTTT.

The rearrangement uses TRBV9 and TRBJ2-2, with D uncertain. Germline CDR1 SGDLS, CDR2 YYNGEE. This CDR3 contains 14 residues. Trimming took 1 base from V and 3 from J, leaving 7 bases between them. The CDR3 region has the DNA TGTGCCAGCAGCGTAAAGCCGGACACCGGGGAGCTGTTTTTT. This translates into CASSVKPDTGELFF.

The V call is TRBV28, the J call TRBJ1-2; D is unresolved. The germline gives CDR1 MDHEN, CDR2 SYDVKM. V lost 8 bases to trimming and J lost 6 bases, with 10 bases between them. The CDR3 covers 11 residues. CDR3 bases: TGTGCCAGCGCCGTATTGAATGGCTACACCTTC. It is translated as CASAVLNGYTF.

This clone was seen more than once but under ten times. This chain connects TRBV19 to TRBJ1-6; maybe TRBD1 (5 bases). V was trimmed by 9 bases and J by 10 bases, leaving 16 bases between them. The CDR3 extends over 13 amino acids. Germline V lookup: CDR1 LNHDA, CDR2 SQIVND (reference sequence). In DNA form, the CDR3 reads TGTGCCAGCGGGACGAGGGGTAAATCACCCCTCCACTTT. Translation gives CASGTRGKSPLHF.

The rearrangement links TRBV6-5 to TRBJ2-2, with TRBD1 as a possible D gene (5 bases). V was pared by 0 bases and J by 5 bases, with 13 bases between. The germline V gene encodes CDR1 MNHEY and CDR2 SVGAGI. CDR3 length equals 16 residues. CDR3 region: CASSYSADKRTGELFF. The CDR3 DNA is TGTGCCAGCAGTTACTCCGCGGACAAGCGAACCGGGGAGCTGTTTTTT.

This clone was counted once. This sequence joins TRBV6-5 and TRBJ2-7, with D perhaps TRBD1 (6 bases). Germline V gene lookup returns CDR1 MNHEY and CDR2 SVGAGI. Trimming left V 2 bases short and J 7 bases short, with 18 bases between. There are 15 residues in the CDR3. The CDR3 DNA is TGTGCCAGCAGTTACAATGGACAGTACTTGAGGGAGCAGTACTTC. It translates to CASSYNGQYLREQYF.

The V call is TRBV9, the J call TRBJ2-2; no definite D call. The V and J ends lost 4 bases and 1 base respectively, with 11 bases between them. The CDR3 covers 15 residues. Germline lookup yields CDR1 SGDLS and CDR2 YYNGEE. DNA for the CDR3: TGTGCCAGCAGCCCTGCTAGAGGGAACACCGGGGAGCTGTTTTTT. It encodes CASSPARGNTGELFF.

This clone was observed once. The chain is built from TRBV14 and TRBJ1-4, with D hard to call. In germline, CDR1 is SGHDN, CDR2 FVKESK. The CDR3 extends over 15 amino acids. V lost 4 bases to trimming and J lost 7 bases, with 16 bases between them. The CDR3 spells CASSLSTGILEKLFF. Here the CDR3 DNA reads TGTGCCAGCAGCCTCTCCACGGGGATTCTTGAAAAACTGTTTTTT.

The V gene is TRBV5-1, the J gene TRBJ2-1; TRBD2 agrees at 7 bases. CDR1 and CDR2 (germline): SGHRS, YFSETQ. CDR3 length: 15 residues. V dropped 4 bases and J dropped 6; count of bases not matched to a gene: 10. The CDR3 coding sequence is TGCGCCAGCAGCCCCCAGTTGGGGGGGGGCAATGAGCAGTTCTTC. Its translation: CASSPQLGGGNEQFF.

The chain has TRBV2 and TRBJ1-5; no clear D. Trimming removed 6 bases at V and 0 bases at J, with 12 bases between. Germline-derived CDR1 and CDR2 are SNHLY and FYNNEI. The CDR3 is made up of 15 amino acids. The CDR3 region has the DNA TGTGCCAGCAGAGACCGGGATCATAGCAATCAGCCCCAGCATTTT. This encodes CASRDRDHSNQPQHF.

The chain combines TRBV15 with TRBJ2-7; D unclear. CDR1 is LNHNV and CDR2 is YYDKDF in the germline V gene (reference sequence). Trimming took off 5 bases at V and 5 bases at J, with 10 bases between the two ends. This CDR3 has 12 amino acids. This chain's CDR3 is CATSPGLDEQYF. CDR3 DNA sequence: TGTGCCACCAGCCCAGGCCTTGACGAGCAGTACTTC. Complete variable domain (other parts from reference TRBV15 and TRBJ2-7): DAMVIQNPRYQVTQFGKPVTLSCSQTLNHNVMYWYQQKSSQAPKLLFHYYDKDFNNEADTPDNFQSRRPNTSFCFLDIRSPGLGDTAMYLCATSPGLDEQYFGPGTRLTVT.

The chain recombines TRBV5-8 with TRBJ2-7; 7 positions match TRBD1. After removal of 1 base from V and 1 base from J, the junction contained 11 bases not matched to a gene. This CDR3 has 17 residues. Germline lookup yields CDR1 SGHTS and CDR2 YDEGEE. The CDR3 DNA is TGTGCCAGCAGCTTGCCGAGACCAGGGGGAGTATCCTACGAGCAGTACTTC. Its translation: CASSLPRPGGVSYEQYF.

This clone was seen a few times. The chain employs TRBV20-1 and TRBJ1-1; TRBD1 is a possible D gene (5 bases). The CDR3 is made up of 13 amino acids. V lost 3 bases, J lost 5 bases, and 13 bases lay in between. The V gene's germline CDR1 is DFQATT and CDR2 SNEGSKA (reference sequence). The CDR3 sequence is CSASAQAVTEAFF. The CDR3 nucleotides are TGCAGTGCTAGTGCACAGGCGGTTACTGAAGCTTTCTTT.

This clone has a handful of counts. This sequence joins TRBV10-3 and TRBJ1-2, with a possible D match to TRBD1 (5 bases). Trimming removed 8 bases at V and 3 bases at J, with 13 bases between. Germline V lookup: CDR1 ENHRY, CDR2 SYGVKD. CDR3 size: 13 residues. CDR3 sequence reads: CAISLGTDYGYTF. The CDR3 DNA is TGTGCCATCTCCCTAGGGACTGACTATGGCTACACCTTC.

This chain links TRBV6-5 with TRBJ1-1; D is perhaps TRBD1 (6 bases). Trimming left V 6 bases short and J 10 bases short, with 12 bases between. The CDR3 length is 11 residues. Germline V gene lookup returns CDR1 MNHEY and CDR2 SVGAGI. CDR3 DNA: TGTGCCAGCAGGGGGGGCGGCGGAGCTTTCTTT. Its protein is CASRGGGGAFF.

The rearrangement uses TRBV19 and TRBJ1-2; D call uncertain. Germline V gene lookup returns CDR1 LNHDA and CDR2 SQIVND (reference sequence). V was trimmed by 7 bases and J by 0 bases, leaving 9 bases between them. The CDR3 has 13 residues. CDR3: CASKVPTNYGYTF. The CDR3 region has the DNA TGTGCCAGTAAAGTCCCGACTAACTATGGCTACACCTTC.

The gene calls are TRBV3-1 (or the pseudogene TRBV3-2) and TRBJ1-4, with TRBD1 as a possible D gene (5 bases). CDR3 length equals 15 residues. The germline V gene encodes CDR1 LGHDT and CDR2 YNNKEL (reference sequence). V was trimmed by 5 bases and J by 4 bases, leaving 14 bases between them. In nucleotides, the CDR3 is TGTGCCAGCAGCGCCTCGGACAATTATAATGAAAAACTGTTTTTT. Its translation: CASSASDNYNEKLFF.

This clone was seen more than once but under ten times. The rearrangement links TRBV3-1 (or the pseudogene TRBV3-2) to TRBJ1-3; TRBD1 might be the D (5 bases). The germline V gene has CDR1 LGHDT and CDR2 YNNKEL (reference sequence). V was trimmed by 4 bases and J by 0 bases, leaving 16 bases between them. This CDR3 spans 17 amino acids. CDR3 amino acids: CASSRKGRDHSGNTIYF. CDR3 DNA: TGTGCCAGCAGCCGTAAGGGCAGGGACCACTCTGGAAACACCATATATTTT.

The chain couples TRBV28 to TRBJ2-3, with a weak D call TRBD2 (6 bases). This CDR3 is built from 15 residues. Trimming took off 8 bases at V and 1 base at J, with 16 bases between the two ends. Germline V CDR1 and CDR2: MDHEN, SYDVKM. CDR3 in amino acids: CASSGELTGTDTQYF. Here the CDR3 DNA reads TGTGCCAGCTCGGGAGAGTTGACGGGCACAGATACGCAGTATTTT.

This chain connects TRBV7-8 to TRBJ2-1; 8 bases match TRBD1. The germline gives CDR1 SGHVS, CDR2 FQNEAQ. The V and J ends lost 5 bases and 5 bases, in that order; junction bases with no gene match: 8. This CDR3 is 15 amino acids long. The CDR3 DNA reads TGTGCCAGCAGCCCTTCAGGGGGCTATAACAATGAGCAGTTCTTC. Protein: CASSPSGGYNNEQFF.